Each of the 30 T cell receptor beta chains below was sequenced from the same sample in a study of CD4 T cells in relation to SARS-CoV-2 and coronaviruses. Clones were sequenced by immunoSEQ multiplex PCR, and TCRdb holds only the in-frame ones, with some missing. The table lists about 37,000 clones, 70% to 90% of them singletons. What was sequenced was memory CD4+ T cells from PBMCs. The receptors come from an adult with COVID-19.

The genes are TRBV4-3 and TRBJ2-7; D may be TRBD1 or TRBD2 (6 bases each). V dropped 0 bases and J dropped 2 bases, with 26 bases sitting between them. Per germline, CDR1 LGHNA and CDR2 YSLEER. This CDR3 contains 20 residues. The CDR3 sequence is CASSQDIPRGAGVRPYEQYF. For the CDR3, the DNA is TGCGCCAGCAGCCAAGATATCCCCAGGGGAGCGGGCGTGCGGCCCTACGAGCAGTACTTC.

The chain has TRBV3-1 (or the pseudogene TRBV3-2) and TRBJ2-4; a possible D gene is TRBD2 (5 bases). Trimming took off 1 base at V and 4 bases at J, with 14 bases between the two ends. The CDR3 has 16 amino acids. Per the germline V gene, CDR1 is LGHDT and CDR2 is YNNKEL (reference sequence). CDR3 sequence (DNA): TGTGCCAGCAGCCAAGGACCTATAGCGATTAAAAACATTCAGTACTTC. It yields the protein CASSQGPIAIKNIQYF.

The chain joins TRBV6-1 to TRBJ2-5; D may correspond to TRBD1 or TRBD2 (6 bases each). The CDR3 has 15 residues. Trimming took off 7 bases at V and 4 bases at J, with 19 bases between the two ends. Germline CDR1 is MNHNS and CDR2 is SASEGT. CDR3 coding DNA: TGTGCCAGCACCCAACCAGGCTCGGGGGCAGAGACCCAGTACTTC. Residues: CASTQPGSGAETQYF.

J is TRBJ2-7 and V is TRBV28; D is unclear. V gave up 2 bases and J gave up 6 bases, with 32 bases separating them. The CDR3 covers 20 residues. CDR1 is MDHEN and CDR2 is SYDVKM in the germline V gene. The CDR3 coding sequence is TGTGCCAGCAGTTTAAGTCGCGCGGTCCGCCTACTTAAACCGCTCCTCGAGCAGTACTTC. This translates into CASSLSRAVRLLKPLLEQYF.

The gene calls are TRBV11-2 and TRBJ1-4; D unresolved. The V and J ends lost 3 bases and 8 bases respectively, with 7 bases between them. Germline V lookup: CDR1 SGHAT, CDR2 FQNNGV. CDR3 size: 12 residues. The CDR3 DNA is TGTGCCAGCAGCTTTAGTGGCGAAAAACTGTTTTTT. This gives the protein CASSFSGEKLFF.

This sequence joins TRBV28 and TRBJ1-5; 7 bases fit TRBD1. V dropped 7 bases and J dropped 3; count of bases not matched to a gene: 6. CDR1 is MDHEN, CDR2 SYDVKM, per germline. The CDR3 length is 14 residues. CDR3 sequence: CASTPGGNNQPQHF. The CDR3 DNA reads TGTGCCAGCACCCCAGGGGGTAACAATCAGCCCCAGCATTTT.

The chain recombines TRBV2 with TRBJ2-3; D is perhaps TRBD1 (5 bases). Germline-derived CDR1 and CDR2 are SNHLY and FYNNEI. Trimming took off 7 bases at V and 3 bases at J, with 14 bases between the two ends. The CDR3 extends over 14 amino acids. The CDR3 sequence: CASTREPSTDTQYF. In nucleotides, the CDR3 is TGTGCCAGCACCAGGGAACCCTCAACAGATACGCAGTATTTT.

This sequence joins TRBV7-3 and TRBJ2-5; TRBD2 aligns across 8 bases. V lost 1 base, J lost 5 bases, and 9 bases stayed unmatched. Germline V lookup: CDR1 SGHTA, CDR2 FQGTGA. This CDR3 has 16 amino acids. The DNA of the CDR3 is TGTGCCAGCAGCTTAAACCCGGGAGGGGCAAGGGAGACCCAGTACTTC. It is translated as CASSLNPGGARETQYF.

The gene calls are TRBV28 and TRBJ1-2, with 8 bases fitting TRBD1. There are 14 residues in the CDR3. J was trimmed by 4 bases and V by 2 bases; bases with no gene match: 3. Looked up from germline, CDR1 is MDHEN and CDR2 is SYDVKM. The CDR3: CASSLRQGTYGYTF. The CDR3 nucleotides are TGTGCCAGCAGTTTAAGACAGGGGACCTATGGCTACACCTTC.

The chain combines TRBV10-1 with TRBJ2-3, with 7 bases that match TRBD2. Germline V CDR1 and CDR2: WNHNN, SYGVQD (reference sequence). V dropped 8 bases and J dropped 1; count of bases not matched to a gene: 6. The CDR3 loop spans 14 amino acids. For the CDR3, the DNA is TGCGCCAGCTCTAACGCGGGGGGCACAGATACGCAGTATTTT. Translated, it gives CASSNAGGTDTQYF.

The V and J genes are TRBV25-1 and TRBJ2-1, with 8 bases that match TRBD2. With V trimmed by 3 bases and J by 5 bases, 0 bases remained unmatched. Germline V gene data show CDR1 as MGHDK and CDR2 as SYGVNS. This CDR3 spans 13 amino acids. In DNA, the CDR3 is TGTGCCAGCAGTGAGACTAGCGACAATGAGCAGTTCTTC. It codes for CASSETSDNEQFF.

The V gene is TRBV7-3, the J gene TRBJ1-2, with TRBD1 matching 11 bases. V lost 5 bases and J lost 5; bases outside the gene matches: 4. Germline values: CDR1 SGHTA, CDR2 FQGTGA. The CDR3 is 14 amino acids. CDR3 loop: CASSAGQGEYGYTF. CDR3 bases: TGTGCCAGCAGCGCGGGACAGGGGGAATATGGCTACACCTTC.

The gene calls are TRBV4-2 and TRBJ2-7; 8 nucleotides align to TRBD2. This CDR3 has 16 residues. Germline V gives CDR1 LGHNA, CDR2 YNFKEQ. The J segment lost 1 base and the V segment lost 0 bases, leaving 5 bases of the junction unmatched. CDR3 DNA: TGTGCCAGCAGCCAAGATGGGGCGGGAGGATCCTACGAGCAGTACTTC. This translates into CASSQDGAGGSYEQYF.

The rearrangement uses TRBV12-5 and TRBJ1-2; unclear D gene. V was clipped by 6 bases and J by 8 bases, with 16 bases between them. This CDR3 comprises 13 residues. Looked up from germline, CDR1 is LGHNT and CDR2 is FRNRAP. This CDR3 reads CASGPDGSRGYTF. CDR3 DNA: TGTGCTAGTGGCCCCGACGGCTCTCGGGGCTACACCTTC.

The count of this clone is one. The chain has TRBV28 and TRBJ2-7; a possible D gene is TRBD1 (6 bases). The germline CDR1 and CDR2 sequences are MDHEN and SYDVKM. This CDR3 has 14 residues. V lost 3 bases, J lost 3 bases, and 12 bases lay in between. CDR3: CASSFSHRVYEQYF. DNA for the CDR3: TGTGCCAGCAGTTTCTCCCACAGGGTCTACGAGCAGTACTTC.

The V call is TRBV6-6, the J call TRBJ2-7; TRBD2 matches at 11 bases. The J segment lost 3 bases and the V segment lost 0 bases, leaving 1 base of the junction unmatched. The CDR3 is made up of 15 amino acids. CDR1 and CDR2 (germline): MNHNY, SVGAGI (reference sequence). Written as DNA, the CDR3 is TGTGCCAGCAGTTACTCCGGGACTAGCGGCTACGAGCAGTACTTC. It codes for CASSYSGTSGYEQYF.

The J gene is TRBJ2-1, the V gene TRBV6-2 or TRBV6-3; 16 nucleotides line up with TRBD2. V lost 4 bases to trimming and J lost 8 bases; unmatched junction nucleotides: 2. CDR1 and CDR2 (germline): MNHEY, SVGEGT. This CDR3 contains 15 residues. CDR3 in amino acids: CASSLGLAGGHEQFF. The CDR3 bases are TGTGCCAGCAGTTTGGGACTAGCGGGAGGGCATGAGCAGTTCTTC.

V is TRBV9 and J is TRBJ2-1; D uncertain. The length of the CDR3 is 11 residues. Germline assignment: CDR1 SGDLS and CDR2 YYNGEE. Trimming left V 1 base short and J 8 bases short, with 4 bases between. Here the CDR3 DNA reads TGTGCCAGCAGCGTAATGGATGAGCAGTTCTTC. Amino acids: CASSVMDEQFF.

The chain is built from TRBV7-3 and TRBJ2-1; the D is unclear. V lost 2 bases and J 0 bases, leaving 11 bases between the germline ends. This CDR3 spans 16 amino acids. Germline values: CDR1 SGHTA, CDR2 FQGTGA. The CDR3 bases are TGTGCCAGCAGCTTATTGGGTGGGGACTCCTACAATGAGCAGTTCTTC. Translating gives CASSLLGGDSYNEQFF.

V usage is TRBV5-1 and J usage is TRBJ2-7; D call uncertain. With 0 bases removed from V and 2 bases from J, the gap between germline ends came to 9 bases. CDR3 size: 14 residues. Germline values: CDR1 SGHRS, CDR2 YFSETQ. The CDR3 bases are TGCGCCAGCAGCTTGGCCGCTGACACCTACGAGCAGTACTTC. Residues: CASSLAADTYEQYF. Filled out from reference TRBV5-1 and TRBJ2-7, the complete variable domain reads KAGVTQTPRYLIKTRGQQVTLSCSPISGHRSVSWYQQTPGQGLQFLFEYFSETQRNKGNFPGRFSGRQFSNSRSEMNVSTLELGDSALYLCASSLAADTYEQYFGPGTRLTVT.

The genes are TRBV5-6 and TRBJ2-7, with 9 bases fitting TRBD1. The CDR3 is 15 residues long. V was clipped by 2 bases and J by 2 bases; unmatched bases: 5. Per germline, CDR1 SGHDT and CDR2 YYEEEE. This CDR3 is CASSFRDREAYEQYF. In DNA form, the CDR3 reads TGTGCCAGCAGCTTCCGGGACAGGGAGGCCTACGAGCAGTACTTC.

The chain uses TRBV5-1 and TRBJ2-1; 8 nucleotides agree with TRBD2. The CDR3 extends over 15 amino acids. The V segment lost 8 bases and the J segment 3 bases; nucleotides outside the gene matches: 10. Germline V gives CDR1 SGHRS, CDR2 YFSETQ. In DNA, the CDR3 is TGCGCCAGTACGCGGCGGGAGGCCCTCTACAATGAGCAGTTCTTC. This codes for CASTRREALYNEQFF.

The chain links TRBV11-2 to TRBJ2-2; 8 bases map to TRBD1. Germline V CDR1 and CDR2: SGHAT, FQNNGV. The CDR3 totals 15 residues. V gave up 2 bases and J gave up 4 bases; unmatched junction bases: 3. CDR3 sequence: CASSLLGQGTGELFF. As DNA, the CDR3 is TGTGCCAGCAGCTTATTAGGACAGGGCACCGGGGAGCTGTTTTTT.

The chain employs TRBV9 and TRBJ2-7; possible D gene TRBD2, 6 bases. V lost 0 bases and J 4 bases, leaving 14 bases between the germline ends. This CDR3 has 15 amino acids. Germline V CDR1 and CDR2: SGDLS, YYNGEE. The CDR3 reads CASSVGWREWYEQYF. The CDR3 DNA reads TGTGCCAGCAGCGTAGGGTGGAGGGAATGGTACGAGCAGTACTTC. Full variable domain (remainder filled in from reference TRBV9 and TRBJ2-7): DSGVTQTPKHLITATGQRVTLRCSPRSGDLSVYWYQQSLDQGLQFLIQYYNGEERAKGNILERFSAQQFPDLHSELNLSSLELGDSALYFCASSVGWREWYEQYFGPGTRLTVT.

The chain links TRBV5-1 to TRBJ1-1; unclear D gene. Per germline, CDR1 SGHRS and CDR2 YFSETQ. V lost 0 bases and J lost 1, with 7 bases in between. This CDR3 spans 14 amino acids. Written as DNA, the CDR3 is TGCGCCAGCAGCTTGGGGACCGGGAACACTGAAGCTTTCTTT. This encodes CASSLGTGNTEAFF. Supplemented by reference TRBV5-1 and TRBJ1-1, the full variable domain reads KAGVTQTPRYLIKTRGQQVTLSCSPISGHRSVSWYQQTPGQGLQFLFEYFSETQRNKGNFPGRFSGRQFSNSRSEMNVSTLELGDSALYLCASSLGTGNTEAFFGQGTRLTVV.

V gene TRBV4-2 combines with J gene TRBJ2-2; 7 bases align to TRBD2. The J segment lost 0 bases and the V segment lost 3 bases, leaving 16 bases of the junction unmatched. This CDR3 has 20 amino acids. Germline V CDR1 and CDR2: LGHNA, YNFKEQ. CDR3 residues: CASSQPRVSGRYANTGELFF. CDR3 in DNA: TGTGCCAGCAGCCAGCCCCGGGTTAGCGGGCGTTACGCGAACACCGGGGAGCTGTTTTTT.

V and J are TRBV2 and TRBJ2-2, with 12 nucleotides matching TRBD1. Trimming took 7 bases from V and 4 from J; bases not matched to a gene: 4. Germline V CDR1 and CDR2: SNHLY, FYNNEI. The CDR3 has 15 residues. In DNA, the CDR3 is TGTGCCAGCACTCCGGGACAGGGGGCCACCGGGGAGCTGTTTTTT. The encoded protein is CASTPGQGATGELFF.

The chain employs TRBV10-3 and TRBJ2-5; 8 bases fit TRBD2. Losses at the gene ends were 3 bases for V and 2 bases for J; bases not matched to a gene: 5. From germline, CDR1 is ENHRY and CDR2 SYGVKD. The CDR3 has 15 amino acids. The CDR3 DNA reads as TGTGCCATCAGTGATCGAGCGGGAGTTCAAGAGACCCAGTACTTC. Its protein is CAISDRAGVQETQYF.

The J gene is TRBJ2-1, the V gene TRBV4-2; D ambiguous. With 3 bases removed from V and 1 base from J, the gap between germline ends came to 10 bases. This CDR3 region has 15 residues. Per the germline V gene, CDR1 is LGHNA and CDR2 is YNFKEQ. Here the CDR3 DNA reads TGTGCCAGCAGCCAGCTGGGTGGATCCTACAATGAGCAGTTCTTC. Protein sequence: CASSQLGGSYNEQFF.

The V and J genes are TRBV6-5 and TRBJ2-7; 11 bases are shared with TRBD1. V was pared by 2 bases and J by 2 bases, with 5 bases of the junction left unmatched. The germline CDR1 and CDR2 sequences are MNHEY and SVGAGI. CDR3 size: 16 residues. CDR3 residues: CASSYRGQGAAYEQYF. The CDR3, as DNA: TGTGCCAGCAGTTACCGCGGACAGGGGGCCGCCTACGAGCAGTACTTC.